The entry below describes one T cell receptor beta chain. This clone was seen at least ten times. Its target antigen remains unknown. No base quality information exists; no much larger clone differs at one position. The CDR3 runs 16 residues from the cysteine to the phenylalanine. Only CDR3 DNA is held: 48 bases, read in frame from base 1. Cut back by 0 bases and 4 bases, the V and J ends lie 19 bases apart. According to the germline V gene (reference sequence), CDR1 reads GTSNPN and CDR2 reads SVGIG. The library relied on the immunoSEQ multiplex PCR assay. The immuneACCESS repertoire file appears here via TCRdb, limited to in-frame rearrangements. These files lack a portion of the clones; in checked studies, under half of the deficit traces to unresolved V genes, and the cause of the others is not known. This sample gives 90,000 to 100,000 clones in total; roughly 83% of them show up just once. The ten largest clones capture over 9.5% of the sample.

The data were taken from a study of control samples from healthy donors and cancer patients (dated by TCRdb to 2018 to 2021). The sample comprised blood. The TCR sequence derives from a woman younger than 45 in good health. The chain is encoded by TRBV30 joined to TRBJ2-7; TRBD1 is perhaps the D gene, given 5 matching bases. The CDR3 protein sequence reads: CAWSVLKGATLYEQYF. In nucleotide form, the sequence is TGTGCCTGGAGTGTACTCAAAGGGGCTACCTTGTACGAGCAGTACTTC. Full variable domain (CDR3 extended with the reference TRBV30 and TRBJ2-7 proteins): SQTIHQWPATLVQPVGSPLSLECTVEGTSNPNLYWYRQAAGRGLQLLFYSVGIGQISSEVPQNLSASRPQDRQFILSSKKLLLSDSGFYLCAWSVLKGATLYEQYFGPGTRLTVT.